Below, 15 T cell receptor beta chains from the same sample are listed, as sequenced in a study of vaccination effects on CD4 cells after COVID-19. Ahead of sequencing, the ViraFEST assay grew antigen-specific CD4+ T cells using viral peptide pools. At the end of roughly 9 days of culture, CD4+ T cells were isolated. The vaccine recipients had no prior SARS-CoV-2 infection, with negative nucleocapsid antibodies. Sequencing was performed with immunoSEQ multiplex PCR; in TCRdb, only in-frame clones are kept and a portion is missing. The sample lists roughly 67,000 clones; more than 60% were seen once. The antigens for these receptors are not known. This specimen was CD4+ T cells from PBMCs cultured with SARS-CoV-2 spike peptides, taken before COVID-19 vaccination. These receptors were taken from a human donor who received a COVID-19 vaccine.

The rearrangement links TRBV6-5 to TRBJ2-7; D might be TRBD2 (5 bases). V was pared by 6 bases and J by 4 bases, with 13 bases between. The CDR3 runs to 13 residues. Looked up from germline, CDR1 is MNHEY and CDR2 is SVGAGI. The DNA for the CDR3 is TGTGCCAGCAGGCGGGCAATTGAATACGAGCAGTACGTC. It is translated as CASRRAIEYEQYV.

V usage is TRBV27 and J usage is TRBJ2-1, with TRBD2 identical over 12 bases. Trimming at V came to 4 bases and at J to 14 bases, leaving 9 bases not matched to a gene. CDR1 and CDR2 (germline): MNHEY, SMNVEV (reference sequence). The CDR3 is made up of 14 amino acids. DNA of the CDR3: TGTGCCAGCAGTTCCCGACTAGCGGGGGCCGGGGAGTTCTTC. Translating it yields CASSSRLAGAGEFF.

The chain is built from TRBV6-1 and TRBJ2-5; no definite D call. The CDR3 is 15 residues long. Trimming shortened V by 3 bases and J by 2 bases, and 13 bases separated the two germline ends. In germline, CDR1 is MNHNS, CDR2 SASEGT. The CDR3 loop is CASSEYTGQQETQYF. DNA for the CDR3: TGTGCCAGCAGTGAGTATACGGGCCAACAAGAGACCCAGTACTTC.

The chain has TRBV4-3 and TRBJ1-5; D gene ambiguous. The CDR3 covers 16 residues. Trimming shortened V by 4 bases and J by 5 bases, and 18 bases separated the two germline ends. Germline CDR1 LGHNA, CDR2 YSLEER. The CDR3 DNA is TGCGCCAGCAGCCCCTACCTGGGGAGGTCAGATCAGCCCCAGCATTTT. Protein sequence: CASSPYLGRSDQPQHF.

This sequence joins TRBV18 and TRBJ1-2; D call uncertain. V lost 5 bases and J 6 bases, leaving 13 bases between the germline ends. Looked up from germline, CDR1 is KGHSH and CDR2 is LQKENI. CDR3 length: 13 amino acids. The CDR3 DNA follows: TGTGCCAGCTCATCGTGGGGTCAGGATGGCTACACCTTC. Protein: CASSSWGQDGYTF.

The chain uses TRBV12-5 and TRBJ1-4; possibly TRBD1 for D (5 bases). Trimming took 0 bases from V and 3 from J, leaving 29 bases between them. CDR1 and CDR2 from the germline V gene are LGHNT and FRNRAP. This CDR3 contains 22 residues. The DNA for the CDR3 is TGTGCTAGTGGTTTGGTACGGGTTATTGGGGGAAGCGGCGGAAGATCTAATGAAAAACTGTTTTTT. Protein product: CASGLVRVIGGSGGRSNEKLFF.

This chain connects TRBV7-2 to TRBJ2-1; 7 bases are a match to TRBD2. Unmatched junction bases numbered 7, after V lost 5 bases and J lost 0 bases. Germline V gene sequence: CDR1 SGHTA, CDR2 FQGNSA. The CDR3 has 16 residues. The CDR3 DNA is TGTGCCAGCAGCCCCTCCCTAGCGGCCTCCTACAATGAGCAGTTCTTC. Its translation: CASSPSLAASYNEQFF.

The rearrangement uses TRBV5-1 and TRBJ2-1; D tentatively reads TRBD1 or TRBD2 (6 bases each). The CDR3 sequence is 12 residues long. Germline values: CDR1 SGHRS, CDR2 YFSETQ. The germline V and J ends were trimmed by 5 bases and 8 bases, with 11 bases remaining between them. The CDR3 nucleotides read TGCGCCAGCAGTCAAAGGGGGGATGAGCAGTTCTTC. Amino acids: CASSQRGDEQFF.

This clone was observed a handful of times. The J gene is TRBJ1-5, the V gene TRBV19; TRBD1 agrees at 8 bases. V was pared by 5 bases and J by 8 bases, with 8 bases of the junction left unmatched. The length of the CDR3 is 14 residues. The germline gives CDR1 LNHDA, CDR2 SQIVND (reference sequence). CDR3 residues: CASSPDRDVEPQHF. The CDR3 DNA sequence: TGTGCCAGTAGTCCGGACAGGGACGTGGAGCCCCAGCATTTT.

This CDR3 reads CASSFAARGYTGELFF. CDR3 bases: TGTGCCAGCAGCTTCGCCGCCAGGGGATATACCGGGGAGCTGTTTTTT. The chain joins TRBV7-2 to TRBJ2-2; TRBD1 might be the D (6 bases). Germline V gene lookup returns CDR1 SGHTA and CDR2 FQGNSA. CDR3 size: 16 residues. Trimming removed 3 bases from V and 5 bases from J, with 16 bases in between. Filled out from reference TRBV7-2 and TRBJ2-2, the complete variable domain reads GAGVSQSPSNKVTEKGKDVELRCDPISGHTALYWYRQSLGQGLEFLIYFQGNSAPDKSGLPSDRFSAERTGGSVSTLTIQRTQQEDSAVYLCASSFAARGYTGELFFGEGSRLTVL.

The rearrangement uses TRBV12-3 or TRBV12-4 and TRBJ1-1; D gene ambiguous. The CDR3 loop spans 12 amino acids. With 3 bases removed from V and 8 bases from J, the gap between germline ends came to 10 bases. The CDR3 sequence: CASSFSGREAFF. In nucleotides, the CDR3 is TGTGCCAGCAGTTTTAGCGGCAGAGAAGCTTTCTTT.

This chain joins TRBV19 and TRBJ1-3; a possible D gene is TRBD1 (6 bases). CDR1 LNHDA and CDR2 SQIVND come from the germline V gene (reference sequence). The CDR3 runs to 14 residues. V was shortened by 5 bases and J by 2 bases, with 10 bases between the two germline ends. In DNA form, the CDR3 reads TGTGCCAGTAGTCAGGGGTTGACTGGAAACACCATATATTTT. Its translation: CASSQGLTGNTIYF. Complete variable domain (other parts from reference TRBV19 and TRBJ1-3): DGGITQSPKYLFRKEGQNVTLSCEQNLNHDAMYWYRQDPGQGLRLIYYSQIVNDFQKGDIAEGYSVSREKKESFPLTVTSAQKNPTAFYLCASSQGLTGNTIYFGEGSWLTVV.

This CDR3 reads CASSHQAGATDTQYF. In DNA form, the CDR3 reads TGTGCCAGCAGCCACCAGGCGGGGGCGACAGATACGCAGTATTTT. The chain links TRBV7-2 to TRBJ2-3, with D perhaps matching TRBD2 (7 bases). CDR3 length equals 15 residues. Germline V gives CDR1 SGHTA, CDR2 FQGNSA. The ends were cut back, 5 bases at V and 3 bases at J, with 15 bases in the middle.

This clone was seen more than once but under ten times. The J gene is TRBJ1-2, the V gene TRBV27; the D gene is possibly TRBD1 (5 bases). The germline V gene encodes CDR1 MNHEY and CDR2 SMNVEV (reference sequence). CDR3 length equals 16 residues. The germline V and J ends were trimmed by 4 bases and 1 base, with 16 bases remaining between them. The CDR3 region is CASSSAGPQDNYGYTF. The DNA of the CDR3 is TGTGCCAGCAGTTCCGCCGGTCCACAGGATAACTATGGCTACACCTTC.

In its sample, this clone was seen once. The J gene is TRBJ2-5, the V gene TRBV2; D is unresolved. The CDR3 is made up of 13 amino acids. Germline CDR1 and CDR2: SNHLY and FYNNEI. Trimming pared 4 bases from V and 5 bases from J, leaving 11 bases between. The CDR3 coding sequence is TGTGCCAGCAGTGGTAAAAGACTCGAGACCCAGTACTTC. Its translation: CASSGKRLETQYF.